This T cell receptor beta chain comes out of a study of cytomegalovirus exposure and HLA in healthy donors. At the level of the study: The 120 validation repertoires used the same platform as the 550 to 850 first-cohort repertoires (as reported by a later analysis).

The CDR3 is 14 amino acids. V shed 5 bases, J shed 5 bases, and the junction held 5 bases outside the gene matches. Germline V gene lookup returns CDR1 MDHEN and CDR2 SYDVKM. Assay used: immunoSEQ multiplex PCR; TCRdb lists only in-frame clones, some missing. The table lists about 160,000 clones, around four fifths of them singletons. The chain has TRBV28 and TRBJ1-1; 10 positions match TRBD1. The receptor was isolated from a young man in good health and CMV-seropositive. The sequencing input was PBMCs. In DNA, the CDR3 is TGTGCCAGCAGTCTCGGGACAGGGGTGACTGAAGCTTTCTTT. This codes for CASSLGTGVTEAFF.